Described below is a single TCR beta chain sequence and its context. The V end was cut by 1 base, the J end by 7 bases, with 22 bases between. Per germline, CDR1 SGHAT and CDR2 FQNNGV. This CDR3 region has 17 residues. The sample belongs to a study of blood T cell repertoires in COVID-19. The wider study: Acute-phase and convalescent COVID-19 samples originated in the United States, Italy and Spain.

Profiled with immunoSEQ multiplex PCR; TCRdb holds only in-frame clones, not every one. The sample consists of some 170,000 clones, 85% to 95% of them appearing once. This sequence originates from an older woman with COVID-19, enrolled during active disease. Sequencing was carried out using peripheral blood. The chain is built from TRBV11-2 and TRBJ1-1; D perhaps matches TRBD1 (6 bases). This CDR3 reads CASSLAFGGSPSGEAFF. CDR3 coding DNA: TGTGCCAGCAGCTTAGCATTTGGGGGCTCCCCCTCTGGTGAAGCTTTCTTT. Together with reference TRBV11-2 and TRBJ1-1, the CDR3 gives the full variable domain: EAGVAQSPRYKIIEKRQSVAFWCNPISGHATLYWYQQILGQGPKLLIQFQNNGVVDDSQLPKDRFSAERLKGVDSTLKIQPAKLEDSAVYLCASSLAFGGSPSGEAFFGQGTRLTVV.